The clone carrying this T cell receptor beta chain was recorded at least ten times. One end of the junction does not line up with germline, which may come from a read error. The source of the sample is a study of tumor-infiltrating lymphocytes in primary liver carcinoma. About the study: Tumors were staged T1-T3 N0M0 and measured roughly 4 to 10 cm across.

The CDR3 length is 14 residues. Synthesis of TCR beta cDNA was carried out from 500 ng total RNA with a constant-region primer. Libraries of TCR beta came from three nested multiplex PCR rounds with slightly modified ARM-PCR. TRBV1-TRBV30 forward primers and a C-beta reverse primer were used in the first two PCR rounds, which each ran for approximately 11 cycles. TCRdb recomputed calls from the multiplex PCR reads with MiXCR, one row per CDR3 protein. This sample has tens of thousands of distinct CDR3 sequences, with roughly two thirds found just once. Without any cell sorting, about 19-31 mg of bulk tissue yielded co-extracted RNA and DNA.

The V and J genes are TRBV12-3 or TRBV12-4 and TRBJ2-5, with D perhaps TRBD2 (5 bases). The sequence came from a woman in her twenties or thirties with primary liver carcinoma and hepatitis B virus infection. What was sequenced was liver tumor tissue from sampling region 3. As for subset: tumor region T3, left-lateral pole. The CDR3 coding sequence is TGTGCCAGCAGTTTACCCGCTAGCCAAGAGACTCAGTACTTC. Its protein is CASSLPASQETQYF.